This record concerns one T cell receptor (beta chain) sequence. Its specificity is not known. This sample stems from a study of shared clonotypes between healthy human individuals. Turning to the study itself: Contributing individuals were a couple of females and three males aged 18 to 49. Notes on the study in general: Estimated clonotype richness was generally higher in naive than memory subsets. Clonotypes shared by all four donors outscored non-shared clonotypes in generation probability.

Using immunoSEQ multiplex PCR, the repertoire was profiled, and TCRdb retains in-frame clones only, with some absent. The data contain about 2.4 million clones, approximately 94% of them singletons. CDR1 and CDR2 (germline): SGHRS, YFSETQ. This CDR3 is built from 15 residues. V lost 3 bases to trimming and J lost 3 bases; unmatched junction nucleotides: 7. The V and J genes are TRBV5-1 and TRBJ2-7, with 9 bases aligning to TRBD1. The clonotype was recovered from a young man in good health. Some clones in this sample may be carry-over from other donors' samples. The sequenced sample consisted of naive CD4+ T cells from PBMCs. Subset indicated: CD45RA+ positively selected. CDR3 in DNA: TGCGCCAGCAGCTGGGAACAGGGGGCTGACTACGAGCAGTACTTC. Its translation is CASSWEQGADYEQYF.